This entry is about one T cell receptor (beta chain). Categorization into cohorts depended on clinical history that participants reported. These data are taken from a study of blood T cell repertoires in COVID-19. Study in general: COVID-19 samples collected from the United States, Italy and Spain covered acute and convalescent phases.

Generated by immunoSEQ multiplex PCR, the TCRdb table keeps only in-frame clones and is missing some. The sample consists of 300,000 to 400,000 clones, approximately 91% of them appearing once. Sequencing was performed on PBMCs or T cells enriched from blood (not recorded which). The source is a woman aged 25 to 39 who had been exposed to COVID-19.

In DNA form, the CDR3 reads TGTGCCAGCAGCCGCACTTTCGATGGCTACACCTTC. It yields the protein CASSRTFDGYTF. The V and J genes are TRBV3-1 (or the pseudogene TRBV3-2) and TRBJ1-2; D is ambiguous. CDR3 size: 12 residues. Germline loops: CDR1 LGHDT, CDR2 YNNKEL (reference sequence). Trimming left V 4 bases short and J 6 bases short, with 9 bases between.